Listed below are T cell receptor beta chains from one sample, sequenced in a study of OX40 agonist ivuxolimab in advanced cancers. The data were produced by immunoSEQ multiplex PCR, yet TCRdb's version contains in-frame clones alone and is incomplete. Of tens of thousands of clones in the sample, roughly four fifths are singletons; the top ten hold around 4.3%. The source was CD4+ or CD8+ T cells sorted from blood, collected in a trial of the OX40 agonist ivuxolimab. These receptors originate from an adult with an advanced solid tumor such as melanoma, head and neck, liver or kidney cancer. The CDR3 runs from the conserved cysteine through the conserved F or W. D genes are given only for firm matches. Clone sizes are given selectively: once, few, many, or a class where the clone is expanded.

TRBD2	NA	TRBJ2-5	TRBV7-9	CASSLARGGRQETQYF	TGTGCCAGCAGCTTAGCTCGGGGAGGGCGGCAAGAGACCCAGTACTTC
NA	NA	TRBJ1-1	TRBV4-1	CASRTTANTEAFF	TGCGCCAGCAGGACGACAGCCAACACTGAAGCTTTCTTT
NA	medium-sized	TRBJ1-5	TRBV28	CASSSSDQFQAQHF	TGTGCCAGCAGTTCCTCGGACCAATTTCAAGCCCAGCATTTT
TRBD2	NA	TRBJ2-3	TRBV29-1	CSVTTSGTDTQYF	TGCAGCGTGACGACTAGCGGGACAGATACGCAGTATTTT
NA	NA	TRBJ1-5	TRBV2	CASSELGADSNQPQHF	TGTGCCAGCAGTGAATTGGGAGCCGATAGCAATCAGCCCCAGCATTTT
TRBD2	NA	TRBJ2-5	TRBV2	CASSWLAGGQETQYF	TGTGCCAGCAGTTGGCTAGCGGGGGGCCAAGAGACCCAGTACTTC
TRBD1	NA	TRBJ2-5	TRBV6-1	CASKRDRQYQETQYF	TGTGCCAGCAAACGGGACAGGCAGTACCAAGAGACCCAGTACTTC
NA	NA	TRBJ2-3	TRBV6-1	CASSARGGSSTDTQYF	TGTGCCAGCAGTGCCCGTGGGGGCAGTAGCACAGATACGCAGTATTTT
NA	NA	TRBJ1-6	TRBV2	CASSERQGGNSPLHF	TGTGCCAGCAGTGAACGGCAGGGAGGAAATTCACCCCTCCACTTT
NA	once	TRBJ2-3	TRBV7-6	CASSVRGTDTQYF	TGTGCCAGCAGCGTAAGGGGAACAGATACGCAGTATTTT
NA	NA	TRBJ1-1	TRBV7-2	CASSLQRWGSEAFF	TGTGCCAGCAGCTTACAAAGGTGGGGCTCTGAAGCTTTCTTT
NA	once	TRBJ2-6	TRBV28	CASSGSGQFFSGANVLTF	TGTGCCAGCAGTGGCTCGGGACAATTTTTCTCTGGGGCCAACGTCCTGACTTTC
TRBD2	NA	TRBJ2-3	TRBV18	CASSSSGSSTDTQYF	TGTGCCAGCTCATCTAGCGGCTCTAGCACAGATACGCAGTATTTT
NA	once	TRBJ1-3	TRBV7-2	CASSPGGLRSGNTIYF	TGTGCCAGCAGCCCGGGGGGTCTTCGCTCTGGAAACACCATATATTTT
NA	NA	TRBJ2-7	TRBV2	CASSEGAPTYEQYF	TGTGCCAGCAGTGAAGGGGCCCCTACCTACGAGCAGTACTTC
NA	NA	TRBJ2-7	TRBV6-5	CASSYSTGFLEQYF	TGTGCCAGCAGTTACTCGACAGGATTCCTCGAGCAGTACTTC
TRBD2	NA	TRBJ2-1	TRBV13	CASSLRLAGTGGDEQFF	TGTGCCAGCAGCTTAAGGCTAGCGGGGACGGGTGGCGATGAGCAGTTCTTC
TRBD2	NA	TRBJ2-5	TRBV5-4	CASSRTSGGQETQYF	TGTGCCAGCAGCCGGACTAGCGGGGGGCAAGAGACCCAGTACTTC
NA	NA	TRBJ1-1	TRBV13	CASSPWTNVRTEAFF	TGTGCCAGCAGCCCTTGGACCAACGTCCGGACTGAAGCTTTCTTT
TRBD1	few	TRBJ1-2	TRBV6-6	CASSLGTGRSGGGYTF	TGTGCCAGCAGCCTCGGGACAGGACGATCTGGGGGGGGCTACACCTTC
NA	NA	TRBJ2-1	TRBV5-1	CASSLLGEAVNRENEQFF	TGCGCCAGCAGCTTGTTGGGTGAAGCGGTTAATCGCGAGAATGAGCAGTTCTTC
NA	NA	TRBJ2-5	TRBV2	CASSAERGETQYF	TGTGCCAGCAGTGCGGAAAGGGGAGAGACCCAGTACTTC
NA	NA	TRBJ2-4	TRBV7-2	CASSQRGRGKNIQYF	TGTGCCAGCAGCCAACGGGGGAGAGGCAAAAACATTCAGTACTTC
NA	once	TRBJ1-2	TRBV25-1	CASSELVGTEYGYTF	TGTGCCAGCAGTGAATTGGTAGGGACTGAGTATGGCTACACCTTC
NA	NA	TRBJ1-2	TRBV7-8	CASAGASYGYTF	TGTGCCAGCGCAGGGGCCAGCTATGGCTACACCTTC
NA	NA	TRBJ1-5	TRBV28	CASRSSNQPQHF	TGTGCCAGCAGGAGTAGCAATCAGCCCCAGCATTTT
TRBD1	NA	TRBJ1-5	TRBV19	CASTDRGDQPQHF	TGTGCCAGTACCGACAGGGGAGATCAGCCCCAGCATTTT
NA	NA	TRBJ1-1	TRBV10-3	CAISESIGGGEDTEAFF	TGTGCCATCAGTGAGTCCATAGGGGGTGGGGAAGACACTGAAGCTTTCTTT